Sequencing of this T cell receptor beta chain was carried out in a study of CD8 T cells in ankylosing spondylitis. General study results and limits: The study identified a TCR beta motif of several highly homologous variants that appeared characteristic of ankylosing spondylitis blood. CD8+ by phenotype, disease-linked clones were relatively rare in peripheral blood. Reported data indicate significant enrichment of disease-linked clones within matched ankylosing spondylitis synovial fluid.

The sample holds many counts of this clonotype. Its antigen is as yet unknown. Quantitative 5'-RACE with molecular barcodes was used to make the TCR beta libraries. TCRdb re-analysed the 5' RACE reads in MiXCR, keeping a single row per CDR3 protein. The sample yields over 95,000 distinct CDR3 sequences, about 8.5% seen once. The CDR3 runs to 15 residues. Germline values: CDR1 LNHDA, CDR2 SQIVND (reference sequence). Trimming stripped 2 bases from V and 3 bases from J, with 13 bases between. The source is a male donor with ankylosing spondylitis or in good health (not recorded which). The chain links TRBV19 to TRBJ1-2; D is perhaps TRBD1 (6 bases). Sequencing used blood, either unsorted or a sorted T cell fraction (not recorded which). DNA of the CDR3: TGTGCCAGTAGTATAAACGTACAGGGAGACTATGGCTACACCTTC. It translates to CASSINVQGDYGYTF.